This TCR beta chain was sequenced during a study of blood T cell repertoires in COVID-19. Study overall: COVID-19 samples from acute and convalescent phases originated in the United States, Italy and Spain. The cDNA or gDNA used as material had been derived from T cells, B-cell-depleted T cells, or PBMCs.

Using immunoSEQ multiplex PCR, the repertoire was profiled, and TCRdb retains in-frame clones only, with some absent. This table has fewer than 650,000 clones, roughly nine tenths appearing once. Seattle participants joined during active infection and were tracked over time. Germline V gives CDR1 MNHEY, CDR2 SMNVEV (reference sequence). The CDR3 runs to 15 residues. V was shortened by 2 bases and J by 7 bases, with 15 bases between the two germline ends. The sequenced sample was peripheral blood. The TCR was taken from a woman between 50 and 59 years old with COVID-19, enrolled during active disease. The rearrangement uses TRBV27 and TRBJ2-1, with a tentative D call TRBD2 (6 bases). The CDR3 coding sequence is TGTGCCAGCAGTTTAATGGGCGTGGAGGGAAATGAGCAGTTCTTC. Amino acids: CASSLMGVEGNEQFF.